This TCR beta chain comes out of a study of cytomegalovirus exposure and HLA in healthy donors. Points from the study as a whole: A few chains tied to CMV proved CMV antigen-specific in vitro. Clusters of TCRs from the first cohort tended to co-occur in the roughly 120 validation repertoires (as a later analysis found). Altogether, more than 150 TCR beta chains were recorded as cytomegalovirus-associated.

For this clone: Its antigen is currently unknown.

Sequenced by immunoSEQ multiplex PCR; TCRdb stores in-frame clones only, minus some. The sample has 200,000 to 250,000 clones, 75% to 90% seen once. Between the trimmed V and J ends, which lost 3 bases and 0 bases, there was a span of 9 bases. Germline values: CDR1 MNHEY, CDR2 SVGAGI. The CDR3 is 15 amino acids. J is TRBJ2-1 and V is TRBV6-5, with D tentatively TRBD2 (5 bases). Sequences were obtained from PBMCs. This clonotype was obtained from a woman under 30 in good health and CMV-seronegative. Here the CDR3 DNA reads TGTGCCAGCAGTTATCGAACTAGCTCCTACAATGAGCAGTTCTTC. Translated, it gives CASSYRTSSYNEQFF.